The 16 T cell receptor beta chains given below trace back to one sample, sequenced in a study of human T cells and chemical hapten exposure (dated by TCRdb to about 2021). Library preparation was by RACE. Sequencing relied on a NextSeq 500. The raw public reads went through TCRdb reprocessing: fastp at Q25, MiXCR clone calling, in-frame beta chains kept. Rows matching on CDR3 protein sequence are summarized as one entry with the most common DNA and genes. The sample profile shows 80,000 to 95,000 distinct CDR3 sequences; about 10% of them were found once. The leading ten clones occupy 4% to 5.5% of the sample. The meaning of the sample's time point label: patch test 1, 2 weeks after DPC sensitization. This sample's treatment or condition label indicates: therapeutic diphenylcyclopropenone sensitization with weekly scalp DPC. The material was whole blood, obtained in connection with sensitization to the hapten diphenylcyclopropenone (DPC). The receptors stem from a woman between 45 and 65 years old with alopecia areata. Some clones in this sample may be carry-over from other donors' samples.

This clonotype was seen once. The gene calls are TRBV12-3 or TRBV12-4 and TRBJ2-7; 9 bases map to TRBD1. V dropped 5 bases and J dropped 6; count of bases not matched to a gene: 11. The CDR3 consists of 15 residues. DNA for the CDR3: TGTGCCAGCAGTCTACAGGGGGCAGTAGGAATCGAGCAGTACTTC. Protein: CASSLQGAVGIEQYF.

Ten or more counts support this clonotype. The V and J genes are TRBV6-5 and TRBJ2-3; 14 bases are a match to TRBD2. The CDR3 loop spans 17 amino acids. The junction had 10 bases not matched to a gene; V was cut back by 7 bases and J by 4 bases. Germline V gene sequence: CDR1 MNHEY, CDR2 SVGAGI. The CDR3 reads CASTKTSGGAKADTQYF. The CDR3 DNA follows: TGTGCCAGCACCAAGACTAGCGGGGGGGCCAAGGCAGATACGCAGTATTTT.

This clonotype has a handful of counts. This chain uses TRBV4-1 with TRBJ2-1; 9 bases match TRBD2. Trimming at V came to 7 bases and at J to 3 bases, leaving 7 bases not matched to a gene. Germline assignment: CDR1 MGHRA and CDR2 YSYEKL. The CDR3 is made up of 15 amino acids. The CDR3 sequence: CASKPLAGVYNEQFF. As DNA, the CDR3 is TGCGCCAGCAAGCCTTTAGCGGGAGTCTACAATGAGCAGTTCTTC.

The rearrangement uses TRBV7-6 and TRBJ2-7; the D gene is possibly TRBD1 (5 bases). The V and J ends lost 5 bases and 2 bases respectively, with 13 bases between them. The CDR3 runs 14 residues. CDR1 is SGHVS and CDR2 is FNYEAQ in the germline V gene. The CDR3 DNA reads TGTGCCAGCAGCCCCGCACCAGGGACCTACGAGCAGTACTTC. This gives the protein CASSPAPGTYEQYF. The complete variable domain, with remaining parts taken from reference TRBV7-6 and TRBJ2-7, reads GAGVSQSPRYKVTKRGQDVALRCDPISGHVSLYWYRQALGQGPEFLTYFNYEAQQDKSGLPNDRFSAERPEGSISTLTIQRTEQRDSAMYRCASSPAPGTYEQYFGPGTRLTVT.

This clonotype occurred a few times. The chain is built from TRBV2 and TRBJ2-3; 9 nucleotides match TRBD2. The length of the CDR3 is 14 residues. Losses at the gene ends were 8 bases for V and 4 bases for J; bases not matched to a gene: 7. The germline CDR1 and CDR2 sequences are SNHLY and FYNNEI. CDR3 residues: CASGLSGSPDTQYF. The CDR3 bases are TGTGCCAGCGGTCTTAGCGGGAGCCCAGATACGCAGTATTTT.

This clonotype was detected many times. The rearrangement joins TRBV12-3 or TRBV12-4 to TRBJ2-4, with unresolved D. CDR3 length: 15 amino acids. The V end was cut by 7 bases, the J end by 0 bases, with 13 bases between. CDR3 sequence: CASTPSTGAKNIQYF. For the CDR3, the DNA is TGTGCCAGCACCCCATCGACCGGAGCCAAAAACATTCAGTACTTC.

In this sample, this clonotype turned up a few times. The CDR3 DNA is TGCAGCGTGACCTTTGGTGCTGAAGCTTTCTTT. Its translation is CSVTFGAEAFF. The chain uses TRBV29-1 and TRBJ1-1; the D is unclear. The CDR3 sequence is 11 residues long. The germline CDR1 and CDR2 sequences are SQVTM and ANQGSEA. V was cut by 6 bases and J by 6 bases, with 11 bases left in between. The full variable domain, with the rest looked up from reference TRBV29-1 and TRBJ1-1, is SAVISQKPSRDICQRGTSLTIQCQVDSQVTMMFWYRQQPGQSLTLIATANQGSEATYESGFVIDKFPISRPNLTFSTLTVSNMSPEDSSIYLCSVTFGAEAFFGQGTRLTVV.

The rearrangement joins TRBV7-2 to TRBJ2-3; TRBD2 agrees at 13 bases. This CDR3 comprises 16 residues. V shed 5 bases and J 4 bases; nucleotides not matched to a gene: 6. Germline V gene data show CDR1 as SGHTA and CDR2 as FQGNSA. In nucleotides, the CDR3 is TGTGCCAGCAGCGACGGGACTAGCGGGGAACCAGATACGCAGTATTTT. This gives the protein CASSDGTSGEPDTQYF.

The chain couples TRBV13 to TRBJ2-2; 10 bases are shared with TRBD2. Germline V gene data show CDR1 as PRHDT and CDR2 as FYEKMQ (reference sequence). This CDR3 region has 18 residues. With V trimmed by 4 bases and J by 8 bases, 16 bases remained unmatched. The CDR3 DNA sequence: TGTGCCAGCAGCTCCCCCTCCGGGACTAGCGTGCTAGGGGGGGAGCTGTTTTTT. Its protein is CASSSPSGTSVLGGELFF.

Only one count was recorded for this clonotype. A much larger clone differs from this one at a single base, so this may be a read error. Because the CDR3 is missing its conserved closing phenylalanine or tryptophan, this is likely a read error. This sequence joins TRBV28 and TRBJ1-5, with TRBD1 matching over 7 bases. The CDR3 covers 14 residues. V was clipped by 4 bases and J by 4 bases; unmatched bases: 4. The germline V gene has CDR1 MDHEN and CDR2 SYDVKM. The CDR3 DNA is TGTGCCAGCAGTTCCGACAGGGAGAATCAGCCCCAGCATTTG. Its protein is CASSSDRENQPQHL.

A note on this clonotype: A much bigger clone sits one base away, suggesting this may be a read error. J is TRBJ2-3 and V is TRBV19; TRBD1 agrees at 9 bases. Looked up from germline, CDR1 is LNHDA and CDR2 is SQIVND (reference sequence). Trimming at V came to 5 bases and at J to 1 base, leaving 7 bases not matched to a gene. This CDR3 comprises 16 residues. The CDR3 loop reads CASSRGQGLCTDTQYF. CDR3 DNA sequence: TGTGCCAGTAGTCGAGGACAGGGGCTGTGCACAGATACGCAGTATTTT.

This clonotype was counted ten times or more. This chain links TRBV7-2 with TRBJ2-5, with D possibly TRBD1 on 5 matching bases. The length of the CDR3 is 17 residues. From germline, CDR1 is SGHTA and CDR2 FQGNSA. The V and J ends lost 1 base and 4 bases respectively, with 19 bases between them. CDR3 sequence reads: CASSLVGQGTSRETQYF. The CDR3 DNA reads TGTGCCAGCAGCTTAGTTGGGCAGGGAACAAGTCGAGAGACCCAGTACTTC.

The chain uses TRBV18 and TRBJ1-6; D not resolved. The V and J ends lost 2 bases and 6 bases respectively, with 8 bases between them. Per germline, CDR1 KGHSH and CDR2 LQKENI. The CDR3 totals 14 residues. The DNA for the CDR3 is TGTGCCAGCTCACCAACCTTTGGTAATTCACCCCTCCACTTT. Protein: CASSPTFGNSPLHF.

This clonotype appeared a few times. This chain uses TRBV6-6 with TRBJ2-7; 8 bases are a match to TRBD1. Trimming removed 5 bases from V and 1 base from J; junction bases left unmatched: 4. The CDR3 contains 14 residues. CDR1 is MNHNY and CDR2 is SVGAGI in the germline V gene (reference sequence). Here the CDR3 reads CASSRQGPSYEQYF. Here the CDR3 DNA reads TGTGCCAGCAGTAGACAGGGGCCTTCCTACGAGCAGTACTTC.

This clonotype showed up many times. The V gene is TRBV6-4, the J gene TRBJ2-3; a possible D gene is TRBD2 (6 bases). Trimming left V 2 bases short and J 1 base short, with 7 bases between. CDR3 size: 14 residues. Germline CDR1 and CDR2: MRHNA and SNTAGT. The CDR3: CASSDGGGTDTQYF. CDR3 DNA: TGTGCCAGCAGTGACGGCGGGGGCACAGATACGCAGTATTTT.

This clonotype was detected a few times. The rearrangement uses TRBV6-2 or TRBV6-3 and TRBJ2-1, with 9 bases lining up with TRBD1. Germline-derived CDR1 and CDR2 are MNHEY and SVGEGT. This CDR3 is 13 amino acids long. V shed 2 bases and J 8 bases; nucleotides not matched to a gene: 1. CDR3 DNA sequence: TGTGCCAGCAGTTACGGGACAGGGTATGAGCAGTTCTTC. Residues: CASSYGTGYEQFF.